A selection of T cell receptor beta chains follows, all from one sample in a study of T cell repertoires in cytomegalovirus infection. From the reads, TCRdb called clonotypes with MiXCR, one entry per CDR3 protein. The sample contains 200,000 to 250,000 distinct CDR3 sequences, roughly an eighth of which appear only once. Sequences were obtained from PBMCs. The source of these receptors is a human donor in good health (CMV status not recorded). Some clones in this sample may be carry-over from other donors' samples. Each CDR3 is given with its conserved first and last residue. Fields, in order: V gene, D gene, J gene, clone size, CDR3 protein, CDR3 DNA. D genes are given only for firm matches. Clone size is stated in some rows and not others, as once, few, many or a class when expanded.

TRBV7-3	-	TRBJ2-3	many	CASSSRGSDTQYF	TGTGCCAGCAGCTCGAGGGGTTCAGATACGCAGTATTTT
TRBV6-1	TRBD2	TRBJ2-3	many	CASSRTSSGAADTQYF	TGTGCCAGCAGTCGCACTTCTAGCGGGGCCGCGGATACGCAGTATTTT
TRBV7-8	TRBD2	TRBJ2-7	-	CASSPTGGAGEQYF	TGTGCCAGCAGCCCCACGGGGGGGGCAGGCGAGCAGTACTTC
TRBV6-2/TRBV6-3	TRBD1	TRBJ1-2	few	CASRSTGMDGYTF	TGTGCCAGCAGATCGACAGGGATGGATGGCTACACCTTC
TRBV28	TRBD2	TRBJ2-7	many	CASSGTRQTEQYF	TGTGCCTCTTCCGGGACTAGGCAGACCGAGCAGTACTTC
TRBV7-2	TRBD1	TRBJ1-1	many	CASSLTGETEAFF	TGTGCCAGCAGCTTAACAGGGGAGACTGAAGCTTTCTTT
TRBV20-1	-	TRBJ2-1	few	CSARDARQGNNEQFF	TGCAGTGCTAGAGATGCCCGGCAGGGGAACAATGAGCAGTTCTTC
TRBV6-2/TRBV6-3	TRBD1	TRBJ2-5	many	CASSTTGAGAETQYF	TGTGCCAGCTCCACCACAGGGGCCGGGGCAGAGACCCAGTACTTC
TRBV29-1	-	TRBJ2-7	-	CSVGGPYEQYF	TGCAGCGTTGGTGGGCCCTACGAGCAGTACTTC
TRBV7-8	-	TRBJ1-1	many	CASSLKGIAEAFF	TGTGCCAGCAGCTTAAAAGGAATCGCTGAAGCTTTCTTT
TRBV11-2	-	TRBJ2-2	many	CASSLLGQSTGELFF	TGTGCCAGCAGCTTACTTGGCCAAAGTACCGGGGAGCTGTTTTTT
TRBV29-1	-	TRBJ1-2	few	CSADSPALRANYGYTF	TGCAGCGCTGATAGCCCGGCACTGAGGGCTAACTATGGCTACACCTTC
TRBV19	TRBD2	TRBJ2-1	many	CASSPAASGGTDEQFF	TGTGCCAGTAGTCCTGCGGCTAGCGGGGGGACGGATGAGCAGTTCTTC
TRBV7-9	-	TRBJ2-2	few	CASSPPGGDTGELFF	TGTGCCAGCAGCCCACCGGGGGGCGACACCGGGGAGCTGTTTTTT
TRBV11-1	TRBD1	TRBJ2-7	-	CASGPGQPSYEQYF	TGTGCCAGCGGTCCGGGACAGCCCTCCTACGAGCAGTACTTC
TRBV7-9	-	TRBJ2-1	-	CASSYLGVSSYNEQFF	TGTGCCAGCAGCTATTTAGGGGTCAGCTCCTACAATGAGCAGTTCTTC
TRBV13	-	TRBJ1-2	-	CASSLTMTGRRVGYGYTF	TGTGCCAGCAGCTTAACGATGACGGGGCGGAGGGTGGGCTATGGCTACACCTTC
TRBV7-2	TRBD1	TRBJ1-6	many	CASRLTPAATGPLHF	TGTGCCAGCAGACTGACTCCCGCCGCGACAGGGCCCCTCCACTTT
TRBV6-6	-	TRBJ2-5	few	CASSYSALQETQYF	TGTGCCAGCAGTTACTCAGCACTGCAAGAGACCCAGTACTTC
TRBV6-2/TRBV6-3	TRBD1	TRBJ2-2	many	CASRSTGAGELFF	TGTGCCAGCAGGTCAACAGGGGCCGGGGAGCTGTTTTTT
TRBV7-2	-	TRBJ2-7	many	CASSFGLVGEQYF	TGTGCCAGCAGCTTCGGGCTAGTTGGCGAGCAGTACTTC
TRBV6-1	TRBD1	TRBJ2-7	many	CASLGQGTYEQYF	TGTGCCAGTTTGGGACAGGGCACCTACGAGCAGTACTTC
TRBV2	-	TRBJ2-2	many	CASSLTRNTGELFF	TGTGCCAGCAGTCTTACACGGAACACCGGGGAGCTGTTTTTT
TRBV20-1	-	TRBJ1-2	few	CSVRLDLIYGYTF	TGCAGTGTCCGCCTAGACCTGATCTATGGCTACACCTTC
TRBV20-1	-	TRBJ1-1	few	CSAAGLNTEAFF	TGTAGTGCTGCAGGTCTGAACACTGAAGCTTTCTTT
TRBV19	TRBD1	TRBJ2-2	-	CASTPGQGVGELFF	TGTGCCAGTACCCCGGGACAGGGCGTCGGGGAGCTGTTTTTT
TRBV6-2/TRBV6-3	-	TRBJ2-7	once	CASSYSGRSYEQYF	TGTGCCAGCAGTTACTCGGGACGTTCCTACGAGCAGTACTTC
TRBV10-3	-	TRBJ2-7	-	CAISGQTDYSYEQYF	TGTGCCATCAGTGGACAAACGGACTACTCCTACGAGCAGTACTTC
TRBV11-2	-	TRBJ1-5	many	CASSLAQDHRPQHF	TGTGCCAGCAGCTTAGCTCAGGACCATCGACCCCAGCATTTT
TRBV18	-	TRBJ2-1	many	CASSLKERTYNEQFF	TGTGCCAGCTCCCTGAAGGAGCGGACCTACAATGAGCAGTTCTTC
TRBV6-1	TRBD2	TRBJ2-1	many	CASSPQTSGNNEQFF	TGTGCCAGCAGCCCTCAGACTAGCGGGAACAATGAGCAGTTCTTC
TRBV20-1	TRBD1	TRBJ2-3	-	CSARDAQGSDTQYF	TGCAGTGCTAGAGATGCACAGGGGTCCGATACGCAGTATTTT
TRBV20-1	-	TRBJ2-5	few	CSARDVETQYF	TGCAGTGCTAGAGATGTAGAGACCCAGTACTTC
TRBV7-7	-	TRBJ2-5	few	CASSTGPSETQYF	TGTGCCAGCAGCACCGGCCCTAGTGAGACCCAGTACTTC
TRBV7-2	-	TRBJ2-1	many	CASSFTGEQFF	TGTGCCAGCAGCTTTACGGGTGAGCAGTTCTTC
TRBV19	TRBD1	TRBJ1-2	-	CASSPTGTNYGYTF	TGTGCCAGTAGCCCGACAGGGACTAACTATGGCTACACCTTC
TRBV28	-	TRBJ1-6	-	CASSLVLGADYNSPLHF	TGTGCCAGCAGTTTAGTCCTGGGGGCGGACTATAATTCACCCCTCCACTTT
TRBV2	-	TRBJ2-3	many	CASSVGLGTDTQYF	TGTGCCAGCAGTGTCGGACTGGGCACAGATACGCAGTATTTT
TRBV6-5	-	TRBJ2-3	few	CASSEGTDTQYF	TGTGCCAGCAGTGAAGGCACAGATACGCAGTATTTT
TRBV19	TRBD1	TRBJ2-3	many	CASSAQGAADTQYF	TGTGCCAGTAGTGCACAGGGGGCCGCAGATACGCAGTATTTT
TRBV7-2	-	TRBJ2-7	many	CASSLAPGVEQYF	TGTGCCAGCAGCTTAGCGCCGGGGGTCGAGCAGTACTTC
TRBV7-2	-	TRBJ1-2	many	CASSLVQGYGYTF	TGTGCCAGCAGCTTAGTACAGGGCTATGGCTACACCTTC
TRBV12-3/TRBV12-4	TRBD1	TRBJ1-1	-	CASSLFGQGTEAFF	TGTGCCAGCAGTTTGTTCGGACAGGGGACTGAAGCTTTCTTT
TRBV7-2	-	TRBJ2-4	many	CASSSDPSRAKNIQYF	TGTGCCAGCAGCTCGGACCCTTCACGGGCCAAAAACATTCAGTACTTC
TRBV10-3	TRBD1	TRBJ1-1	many	CAISYGDREAFF	TGTGCCATCAGTTATGGGGACAGAGAAGCTTTCTTT
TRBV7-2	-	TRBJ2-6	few	CASSLVGQTSGANVLTF	TGTGCCAGCAGCTTAGTCGGACAAACCTCTGGGGCCAACGTCCTGACTTTC
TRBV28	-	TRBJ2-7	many	CASSFTRRQLASEQYF	TGTGCCAGCAGTTTCACGCGCCGCCAACTAGCCTCCGAGCAGTACTTC
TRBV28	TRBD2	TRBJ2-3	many	CASTPSGILTDTQYF	TGTGCCAGCACCCCTAGCGGGATACTCACAGATACGCAGTATTTT
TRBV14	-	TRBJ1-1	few	CASSRGHLGTEAFF	TGTGCCAGCAGCCGAGGACACCTCGGAACTGAAGCTTTCTTT
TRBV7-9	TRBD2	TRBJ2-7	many	CASSSSGRGGPEQYF	TGTGCCAGCAGCTCTTCGGGGAGGGGAGGTCCCGAGCAGTACTTC
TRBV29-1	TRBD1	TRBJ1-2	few	CSVDSPAKTGRVYGYTF	TGCAGCGTTGATTCCCCGGCTAAGACAGGGAGAGTCTATGGCTACACCTTC
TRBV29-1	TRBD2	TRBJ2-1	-	CSVETSGGGEQFF	TGCAGCGTTGAGACTAGCGGGGGGGGAGAGCAGTTCTTC
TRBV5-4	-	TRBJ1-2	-	CASSLVQESLGYTF	TGTGCCAGCAGCTTGGTGCAGGAGAGCTTAGGCTACACCTTC
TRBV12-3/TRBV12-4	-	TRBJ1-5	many	CASSTSGGYSNQPQHF	TGTGCCAGCAGCACCTCGGGGGGGTATAGCAATCAGCCCCAGCATTTT
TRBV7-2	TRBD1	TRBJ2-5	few	CASSERTGLPETQYF	TGTGCCAGCAGCGAGAGGACAGGGTTGCCGGAGACCCAGTACTTC
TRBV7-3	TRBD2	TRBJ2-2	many	CASSFRDYANTGELFF	TGTGCCAGCAGCTTCCGGGACTACGCGAACACCGGGGAGCTGTTTTTT